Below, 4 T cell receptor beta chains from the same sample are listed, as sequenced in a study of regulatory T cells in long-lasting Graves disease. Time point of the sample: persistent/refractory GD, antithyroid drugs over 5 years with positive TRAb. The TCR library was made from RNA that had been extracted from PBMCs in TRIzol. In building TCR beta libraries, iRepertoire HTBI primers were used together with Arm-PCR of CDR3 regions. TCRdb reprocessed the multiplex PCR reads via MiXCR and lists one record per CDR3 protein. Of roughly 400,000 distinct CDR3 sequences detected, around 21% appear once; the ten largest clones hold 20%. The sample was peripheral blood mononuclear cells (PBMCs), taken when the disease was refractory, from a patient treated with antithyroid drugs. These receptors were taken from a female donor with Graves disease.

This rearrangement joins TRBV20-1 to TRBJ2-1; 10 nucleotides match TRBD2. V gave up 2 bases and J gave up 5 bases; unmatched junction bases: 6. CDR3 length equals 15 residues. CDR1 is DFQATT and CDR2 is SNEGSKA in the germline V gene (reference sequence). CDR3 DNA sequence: TGCAGTGCTAGAAAGGGGACTAGCGCCCACAATGAGCAGTTCTTC. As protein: CSARKGTSAHNEQFF.

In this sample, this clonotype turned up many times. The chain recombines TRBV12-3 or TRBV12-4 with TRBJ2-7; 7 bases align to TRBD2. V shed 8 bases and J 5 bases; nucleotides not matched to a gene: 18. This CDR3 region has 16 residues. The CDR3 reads CASSPTVVGGVHEQYF. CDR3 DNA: TGTGCCAGCTCCCCCACTGTTGTGGGAGGGGTCCACGAGCAGTACTTC.

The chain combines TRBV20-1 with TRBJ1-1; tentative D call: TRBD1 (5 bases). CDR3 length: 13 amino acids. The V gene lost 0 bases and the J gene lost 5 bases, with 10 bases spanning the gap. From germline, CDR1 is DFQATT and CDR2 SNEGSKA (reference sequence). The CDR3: CSARDFRGTEAFF. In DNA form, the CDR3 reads TGCAGTGCTAGAGATTTCCGGGGGACTGAAGCTTTCTTT.

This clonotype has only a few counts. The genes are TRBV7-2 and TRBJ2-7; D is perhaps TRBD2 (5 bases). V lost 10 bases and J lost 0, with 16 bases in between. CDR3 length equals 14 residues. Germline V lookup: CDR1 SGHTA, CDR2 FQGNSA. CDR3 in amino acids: CATQSSGFSYEQYF. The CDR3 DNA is TGTGCCACTCAATCAAGCGGCTTCTCCTACGAGCAGTACTTC.